The 20 T cell receptor beta chains listed next were all sequenced from one sample in a study of CD8 T cells in ankylosing spondylitis. Each CDR3 protein is one row after TCRdb ran MiXCR on the 5' RACE reads. The table has about 140,000 distinct CDR3 sequences, roughly 8.8% seen once. Specimen: synovial fluid, either unsorted or a sorted T cell fraction (not recorded which). The receptors here all came from a male donor with ankylosing spondylitis.

This clonotype has ten or more counts. The chain joins TRBV12-3 or TRBV12-4 to TRBJ1-4; D uncertain. The CDR3 extends over 11 amino acids. Trimming cost V 2 bases and J 5 bases, with 0 bases left between them. The CDR3 DNA follows: TGTGCCAGCAGTTTAAATGAAAAACTGTTTTTT. Its protein is CASSLNEKLFF.

This clonotype was seen repeatedly, ten times or more. V gene TRBV5-1 combines with J gene TRBJ1-2; D is unresolved. Trimming removed 4 bases from V and 5 bases from J, with 12 bases in between. Germline lookup yields CDR1 SGHRS and CDR2 YFSETQ. There are 13 residues in the CDR3. This chain's CDR3 is CASSLQEFYGYTF. Written as DNA, the CDR3 is TGCGCCAGCAGCCTGCAGGAGTTTTATGGCTACACCTTC. Full variable domain (outside the CDR3, taken from reference TRBV5-1 and TRBJ1-2): KAGVTQTPRYLIKTRGQQVTLSCSPISGHRSVSWYQQTPGQGLQFLFEYFSETQRNKGNFPGRFSGRQFSNSRSEMNVSTLELGDSALYLCASSLQEFYGYTFGSGTRLTVV.

This clonotype was counted many times. The rearrangement joins TRBV7-2 to TRBJ2-1, with D tentatively TRBD1 or TRBD2 (5 bases each). Per the germline V gene, CDR1 is SGHTA and CDR2 is FQGNSA. CDR3 size: 16 residues. V was shortened by 4 bases and J by 0 bases, with 13 bases between the two germline ends. The CDR3 nucleotides are TGTGCCAGCAGCTCTCGGGGCTTGAGCTCCTACAATGAGCAGTTCTTC. As protein: CASSSRGLSSYNEQFF.

This clonotype was seen many times. The chain carries TRBV4-2 and TRBJ2-5; TRBD2 matches 10 bases. The V gene's germline CDR1 is LGHNA and CDR2 YNFKEQ. This CDR3 contains 15 residues. With 6 bases clipped from V and 1 base from J, the junction kept 5 bases outside the gene matches. The CDR3 region is CASRLGTSVQETQYF. The CDR3 DNA is TGTGCCAGCAGACTCGGGACTAGCGTCCAAGAGACCCAGTACTTC.

This clonotype was seen at least ten times. V is TRBV7-2 and J is TRBJ2-5; TRBD1 matches at 9 bases. There are 15 residues in the CDR3. With 2 bases clipped from V and 2 bases from J, the junction kept 3 bases outside the gene matches. Germline CDR1 reads SGHTA; CDR2 reads FQGNSA. The DNA for the CDR3 is TGTGCCAGCAGCTTATCTGGGACAGGGCAAGAGACCCAGTACTTC. It encodes CASSLSGTGQETQYF.

Many counts were recorded for this clonotype. The rearrangement links TRBV7-2 to TRBJ2-3; D unresolved. Germline values: CDR1 SGHTA, CDR2 FQGNSA. This CDR3 spans 12 amino acids. V gave up 4 bases and J gave up 3 bases, with 5 bases separating them. CDR3 in amino acids: CASSSRTDTQYF. In DNA, the CDR3 is TGTGCCAGCAGCTCCCGTACAGATACGCAGTATTTT.

In this sample, this clonotype turned up many times. The chain is built from TRBV5-1 and TRBJ2-2; 9 bases agree with TRBD1. V lost 4 bases, J lost 8 bases, and 12 bases stayed unmatched. The length of the CDR3 is 16 residues. Germline CDR1 and CDR2: SGHRS and YFSETQ. Written as DNA, the CDR3 is TGCGCCAGCAGCGGCTCGGGACAGGGTATTTCGGGGGAGCTGTTTTTT. Encoded protein: CASSGSGQGISGELFF.

This clonotype was recorded many times. The chain combines TRBV28 with TRBJ1-5; a possible D gene is TRBD1 (6 bases). Trimming pared 3 bases from V and 2 bases from J, leaving 8 bases between. Germline lookup yields CDR1 MDHEN and CDR2 SYDVKM. The CDR3 covers 14 residues. The CDR3 reads CASSLWGRNQPQHF. The CDR3 DNA sequence: TGTGCCAGCAGTTTGTGGGGGCGCAATCAGCCCCAGCATTTT.

This clonotype has a handful of counts. The CDR3 protein is CASRKQGNYGYTF. CDR3 bases: TGTGCCAGCAGAAAACAGGGGAACTATGGCTACACCTTC. The rearrangement joins TRBV6-1 to TRBJ1-2; 7 bases map to TRBD1. Trimming removed 6 bases from V and 2 bases from J; junction bases left unmatched: 3. Germline V gene data show CDR1 as MNHNS and CDR2 as SASEGT. This CDR3 comprises 13 residues.

This clonotype was recorded at least ten times. The chain employs TRBV28 and TRBJ1-2, with a weak D call TRBD1 (5 bases). The CDR3 is made up of 13 amino acids. V dropped 7 bases and J dropped 3 bases, with 12 bases sitting between them. Germline CDR1 and CDR2: MDHEN and SYDVKM. The CDR3 DNA reads as TGTGCCAGCATGCTCCCGGGGGACTATGGCTACACCTTC. The encoded protein is CASMLPGDYGYTF.

There are many counts of this clonotype. This sequence joins TRBV6-2 or TRBV6-3 and TRBJ2-5; tentatively, D is TRBD1 or TRBD2 (6 bases each). The V gene lost 4 bases and the J gene lost 2 bases, with 20 bases spanning the gap. The length of the CDR3 is 17 residues. Germline CDR1 MNHEY, CDR2 SVGEGT. The CDR3 DNA is TGTGCCAGCAGTTCCCCATTGAGGGGGGACCTTCAAGAGACCCAGTACTTC. It yields the protein CASSSPLRGDLQETQYF.

This chain links TRBV5-6 with TRBJ1-1; D is perhaps TRBD1 (5 bases). The V end was cut by 4 bases, the J end by 0 bases, with 10 bases between. Germline CDR1 is SGHDT and CDR2 is YYEEEE. This CDR3 region has 14 residues. DNA of the CDR3: TGTGCCAGCAGCCGACAGAACCTGAACACTGAAGCTTTCTTT. This translates into CASSRQNLNTEAFF.

In this sample, this clonotype turned up once. The gene calls are TRBV27 and TRBJ1-2, with a tentative D call TRBD1 (6 bases). V lost 3 bases and J lost 4, with 9 bases in between. The germline V gene has CDR1 MNHEY and CDR2 SMNVEV (reference sequence). This CDR3 is 13 amino acids long. The CDR3 DNA reads as TGTGCCAGCAGTTTGAACAGGGCCTATGGCTACACCTTC. Its protein product is CASSLNRAYGYTF.

This clonotype has only a few counts. The chain has TRBV20-1 and TRBJ1-1; unclear D gene. The CDR3 extends over 13 amino acids. V lost 5 bases to trimming and J lost 3 bases, with 13 bases between them. CDR1 is DFQATT, CDR2 SNEGSKA, per germline (reference sequence). The CDR3 DNA sequence: TGCAGTGCTGGGAGGGAAATGGACACTGAAGCTTTCTTT. Translated: CSAGREMDTEAFF.

This clonotype was counted many times. The chain recombines TRBV11-2 with TRBJ2-3; D may be TRBD2 (7 bases). Trimming pared 0 bases from V and 3 bases from J, leaving 16 bases between. The CDR3 is 17 residues long. The germline CDR1 and CDR2 sequences are SGHAT and FQNNGV. As DNA, the CDR3 is TGTGCCAGCAGCTTAGAATCAGGGGCCGGGGGGACAGATACGCAGTATTTT. Translating gives CASSLESGAGGTDTQYF.

V usage is TRBV6-5 and J usage is TRBJ1-1; D may be TRBD1 (5 bases). V gave up 0 bases and J gave up 3 bases, with 14 bases separating them. From germline, CDR1 is MNHEY and CDR2 SVGAGI. The CDR3 spans 16 residues. The CDR3 reads CASSYSGPHLDTEAFF. The CDR3 coding sequence is TGTGCCAGCAGTTACTCGGGACCCCATTTAGACACTGAAGCTTTCTTT.

This clonotype was observed a handful of times. The chain joins TRBV29-1 to TRBJ2-3; 7 nucleotides align to TRBD2. Germline lookup yields CDR1 SQVTM and CDR2 ANQGSEA. J lost 6 bases, V lost 6 bases, and 12 bases had no gene match. The CDR3 contains 14 residues. This chain's CDR3 is CSVGEGADTDTQYF. The CDR3 nucleotides read TGCAGCGTGGGGGAGGGTGCAGATACGGATACGCAGTATTTT.

This clonotype has a count of ten or more. The J gene is TRBJ2-1, the V gene TRBV24-1, with 10 bases fitting TRBD2. The germline gives CDR1 KGHDR, CDR2 SFDVKD. This CDR3 has 16 residues. The V segment lost 5 bases and the J segment 4 bases; nucleotides outside the gene matches: 7. CDR3 in DNA: TGTGCCACCAGTGCTCTAGCGGGAGAGCAATACAATGAGCAGTTCTTC. Protein product: CATSALAGEQYNEQFF.

The chain links TRBV6-2 or TRBV6-3 to TRBJ2-7, with D perhaps TRBD2 (6 bases). Germline CDR1 reads MNHEY; CDR2 reads SVGEGT. Trimming pared 6 bases from V and 4 bases from J, leaving 19 bases between. The CDR3 covers 15 residues. This chain's CDR3 is CASSKVGGITYEQYF. CDR3 DNA: TGTGCCAGCAGCAAGGTTGGAGGGATTACGTACGAGCAGTACTTC.

In the case of this clonotype: The conserved closing phenylalanine or tryptophan is absent in this CDR3, likely reflecting a read error. The chain links TRBV7-6 to TRBJ2-1, with 8 bases lining up with TRBD2. The CDR3 has 15 residues. Trimming took 1 base from V and 7 from J; bases not matched to a gene: 6. Germline loops: CDR1 SGHVS, CDR2 FNYEAQ. The CDR3 loop is CASSLVVTSVNEQFL. In DNA, the CDR3 is TGTGCCAGCAGCTTAGTGGTGACTAGCGTAAATGAGCAGTTCCTC.